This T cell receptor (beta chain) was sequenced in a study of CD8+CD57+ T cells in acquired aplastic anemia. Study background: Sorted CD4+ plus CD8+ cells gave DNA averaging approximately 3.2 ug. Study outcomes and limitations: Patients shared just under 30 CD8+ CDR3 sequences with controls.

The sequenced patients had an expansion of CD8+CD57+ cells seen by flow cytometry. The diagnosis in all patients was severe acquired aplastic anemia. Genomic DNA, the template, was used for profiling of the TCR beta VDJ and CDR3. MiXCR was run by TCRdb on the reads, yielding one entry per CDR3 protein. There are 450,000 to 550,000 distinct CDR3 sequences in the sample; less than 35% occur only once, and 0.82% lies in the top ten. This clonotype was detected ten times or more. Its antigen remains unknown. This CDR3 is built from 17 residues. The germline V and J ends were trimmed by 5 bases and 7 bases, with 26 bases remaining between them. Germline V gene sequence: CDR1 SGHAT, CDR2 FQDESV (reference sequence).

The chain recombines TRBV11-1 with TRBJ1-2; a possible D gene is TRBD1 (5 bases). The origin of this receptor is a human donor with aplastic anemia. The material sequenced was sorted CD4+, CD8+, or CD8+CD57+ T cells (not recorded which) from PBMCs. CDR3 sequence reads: CASSNLVGQSISGGYTF. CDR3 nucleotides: TGTGCCAGCAGCAATCTGGTGGGGCAGAGTATTAGCGGTGGCTACACCTTC.